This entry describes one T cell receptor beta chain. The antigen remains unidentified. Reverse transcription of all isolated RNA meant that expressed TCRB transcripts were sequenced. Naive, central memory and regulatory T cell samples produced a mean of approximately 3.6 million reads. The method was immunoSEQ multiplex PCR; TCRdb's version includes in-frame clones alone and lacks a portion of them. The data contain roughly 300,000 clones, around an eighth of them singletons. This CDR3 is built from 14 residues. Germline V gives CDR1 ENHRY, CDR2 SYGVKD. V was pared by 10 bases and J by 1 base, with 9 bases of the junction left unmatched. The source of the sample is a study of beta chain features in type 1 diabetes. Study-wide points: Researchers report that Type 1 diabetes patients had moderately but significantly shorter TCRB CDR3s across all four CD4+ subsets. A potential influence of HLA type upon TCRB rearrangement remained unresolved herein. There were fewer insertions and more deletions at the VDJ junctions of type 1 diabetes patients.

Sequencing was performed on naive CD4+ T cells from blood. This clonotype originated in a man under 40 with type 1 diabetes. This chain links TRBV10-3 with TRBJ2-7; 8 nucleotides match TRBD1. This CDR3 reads CATADRESSYEQYF. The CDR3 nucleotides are TGTGCCACAGCGGACAGGGAGTCGTCCTACGAGCAGTACTTC.